This T cell receptor (beta chain) was profiled in a study of cytomegalovirus exposure and HLA in healthy donors. Only in-frame clones appear in the TCRdb table, and some are missing; sequencing was by immunoSEQ multiplex PCR. The table includes about 260,000 clones, about 90% detected once. With V trimmed by 2 bases and J by 3 bases, 10 bases remained unmatched. The CDR3 is made up of 16 amino acids. The germline V gene has CDR1 SGHRS and CDR2 YFSETQ. This chain uses TRBV5-1 with TRBJ1-1; 7 bases are shared with TRBD1. The sequence was obtained from a woman in her twenties or thirties in good health and CMV-seronegative. The sample taken for sequencing was PBMCs. In DNA form, the CDR3 reads TGCGCCAGCAGCTTTTCCCGGGACAGAGGGGACACTGAAGCTTTCTTT. Encoded protein: CASSFSRDRGDTEAFF.